This TCR beta chain was documented in a study of blood T cell repertoires in COVID-19. Study background: Specimens from acute and convalescent COVID-19 originated in the United States, Italy and Spain.

Using immunoSEQ multiplex PCR, the repertoire was profiled, and TCRdb retains in-frame clones only, with some absent. Altogether some 300,000 clones are present, approximately 91% being singletons, with the ten largest covering around 3.9%. The CDR3 runs 15 residues. Between the trimmed V and J ends, which lost 0 bases and 1 base, there was a span of 9 bases. The germline CDR1 and CDR2 sequences are ENHRY and SYGVKD. This clone appeared once. The TCR comes from a woman between 25 and 40 years old who had been exposed to COVID-19. The chain has TRBV10-3 and TRBJ1-1, with D unresolved. The sequenced sample consisted of PBMCs or T cells enriched from blood (not recorded which). The CDR3: CAISESTGSNTEAFF. The CDR3 DNA is TGTGCCATCAGTGAGTCGACCGGGTCGAACACTGAAGCTTTCTTT.